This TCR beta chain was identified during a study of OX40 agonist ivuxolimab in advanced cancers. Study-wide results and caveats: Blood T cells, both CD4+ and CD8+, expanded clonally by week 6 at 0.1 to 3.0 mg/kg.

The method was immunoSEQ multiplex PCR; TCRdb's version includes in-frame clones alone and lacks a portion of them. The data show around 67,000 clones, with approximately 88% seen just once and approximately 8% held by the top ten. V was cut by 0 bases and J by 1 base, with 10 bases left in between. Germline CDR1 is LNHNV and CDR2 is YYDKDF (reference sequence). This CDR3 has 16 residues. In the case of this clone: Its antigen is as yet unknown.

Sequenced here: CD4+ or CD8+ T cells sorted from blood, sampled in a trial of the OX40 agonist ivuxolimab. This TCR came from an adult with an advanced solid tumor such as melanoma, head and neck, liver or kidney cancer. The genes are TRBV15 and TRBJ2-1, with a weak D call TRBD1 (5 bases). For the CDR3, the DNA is TGTGCCACCAGCAGAGACCGACAGTCGTCCTACAATGAGCAGTTCTTC. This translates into CATSRDRQSSYNEQFF.